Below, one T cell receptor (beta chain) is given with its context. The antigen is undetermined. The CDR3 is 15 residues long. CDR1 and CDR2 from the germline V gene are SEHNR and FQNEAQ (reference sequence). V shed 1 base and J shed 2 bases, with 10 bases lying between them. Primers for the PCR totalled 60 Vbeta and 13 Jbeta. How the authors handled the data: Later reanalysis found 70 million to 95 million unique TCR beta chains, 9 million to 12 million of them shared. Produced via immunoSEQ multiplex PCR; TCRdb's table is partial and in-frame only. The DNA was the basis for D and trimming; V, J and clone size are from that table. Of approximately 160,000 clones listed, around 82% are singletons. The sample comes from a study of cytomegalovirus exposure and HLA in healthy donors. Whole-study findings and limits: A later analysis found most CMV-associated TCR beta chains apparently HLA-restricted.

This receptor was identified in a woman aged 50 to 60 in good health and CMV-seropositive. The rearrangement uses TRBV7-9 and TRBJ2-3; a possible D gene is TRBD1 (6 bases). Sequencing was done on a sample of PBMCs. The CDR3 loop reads CASSLVGGPTDTQYF. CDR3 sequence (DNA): TGTGCCAGCAGCTTAGTAGGGGGACCCACAGATACGCAGTATTTT.